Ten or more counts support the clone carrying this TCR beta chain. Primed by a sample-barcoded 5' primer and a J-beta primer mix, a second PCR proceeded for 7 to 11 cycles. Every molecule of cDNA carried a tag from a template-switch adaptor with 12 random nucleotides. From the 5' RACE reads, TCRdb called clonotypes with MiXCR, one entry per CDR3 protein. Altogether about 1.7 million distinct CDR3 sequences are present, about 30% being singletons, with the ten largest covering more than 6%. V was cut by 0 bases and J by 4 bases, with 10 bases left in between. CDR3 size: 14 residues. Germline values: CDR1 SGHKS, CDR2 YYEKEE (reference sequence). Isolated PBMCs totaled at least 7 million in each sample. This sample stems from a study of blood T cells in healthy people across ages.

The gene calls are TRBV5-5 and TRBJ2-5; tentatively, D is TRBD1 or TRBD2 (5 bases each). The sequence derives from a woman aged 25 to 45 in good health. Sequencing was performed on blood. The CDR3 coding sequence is TGTGCCAGCAGCTTGGAGAGGGGTGGAGAGACCCAGTACTTC. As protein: CASSLERGGETQYF.